These T cell receptor beta chains were read from a single sample in a study of T cell responses to AZD1222 COVID-19 vaccine. Clones were sequenced by immunoSEQ multiplex PCR, and TCRdb holds only the in-frame ones, with some missing. Here the sample spans 100,000 to 150,000 clones, approximately 85% being singletons. The source was peripheral blood, collected 28 days after the second AZD1222 dose. Receptors were obtained from an adult who received the AZD1222 COVID-19 vaccine. Both conserved end residues are part of each CDR3. The D gene is left open where the match is weak. The size entry is marked missing in some rows and otherwise reads once, few, many or a size class.

J | V | size | D | CDR3 | DNA
TRBJ2-2 | TRBV7-2 | NA | NA | CASSLWGGRPGELFF | TGTGCCAGCAGCTTATGGGGGGGGCGTCCCGGGGAGCTGTTTTTT
TRBJ2-3 | TRBV5-1 | NA | TRBD2 | CASSNSGGTTDTQYF | TGCGCCAGCAGCAATAGCGGGGGGACCACAGATACGCAGTATTTT
TRBJ1-3 | TRBV28 | NA | NA | CASSSLAGGGVGSLNSGNTIYF | TGTGCCAGCAGTTCATTAGCGGGGGGAGGAGTGGGCAGTCTTAACTCTGGAAACACCATATATTTT
TRBJ1-1 | TRBV4-1 | NA | TRBD1 | CASSHPGQGLAEAFF | TGCGCCAGCAGCCACCCGGGACAGGGTCTTGCTGAAGCTTTCTTT
TRBJ1-5 | TRBV4-1 | NA | NA | CASSQVTGYQPQHF | TGCGCCAGCAGCCAAGTAACAGGATACCAGCCCCAGCATTTT
TRBJ2-5 | TRBV5-1 | NA | NA | CASSSEGARETQYF | TGCGCCAGCAGCTCGGAGGGGGCACGGGAGACCCAGTACTTC
TRBJ1-1 | TRBV5-4 | NA | NA | CASSPSGATSEAFF | TGTGCCAGCAGCCCATCCGGGGCCACCAGCGAAGCTTTCTTT
TRBJ1-2 | TRBV15 | few | TRBD1 | CATSRDRGHNYGYTF | TGTGCCACCAGCAGGGACAGGGGACACAATTATGGCTACACCTTC
TRBJ2-7 | TRBV5-1 | NA | NA | CASSLGGTYEQYF | TGCGCCAGCAGCTTGGGCGGAACCTACGAGCAGTACTTC
TRBJ1-6 | TRBV19 | NA | NA | CASTHDSRYNSPLHF | TGTGCCAGTACCCATGATTCACGGTATAATTCACCCCTCCACTTT
TRBJ1-2 | TRBV7-2 | NA | NA | CASSQISVGGRSDYGYTF | TGTGCCAGCAGCCAGATCTCGGTGGGTGGCAGGAGTGACTATGGCTACACCTTC
TRBJ1-1 | TRBV19 | NA | TRBD1 | CASSGQLNTEAFF | TGTGCCAGCTCGGGACAGCTGAACACTGAAGCTTTCTTT
TRBJ1-5 | TRBV6-1 | NA | NA | CASSEQPGENQPQHF | TGTGCCAGCAGTGAACAGCCAGGGGAAAATCAGCCCCAGCATTTT
TRBJ1-5 | TRBV5-6 | NA | NA | CASSLGGSNQPQHF | TGTGCCAGCAGCTTGGGCGGTTCCAATCAGCCCCAGCATTTT
TRBJ2-2 | TRBV3-1/TRBV3-2 | NA | TRBD1 | CASSQEWGQGNTGELFF | TGTGCCAGCAGCCAAGAGTGGGGACAGGGGAACACCGGGGAGCTGTTTTTT
TRBJ1-6 | TRBV6-1 | NA | NA | CASSLSNYNSPLHF | TGTGCCAGCAGTCTAAGCAACTATAATTCACCCCTCCACTTT
TRBJ2-7 | TRBV5-5 | once | NA | CASSPTGYEQYF | TGTGCCAGCAGCCCGACGGGATACGAGCAGTACTTC
TRBJ1-4 | TRBV5-5 | NA | TRBD1 | CASSPGQGAATNEKLFF | TGTGCCAGCAGCCCTGGACAGGGGGCGGCGACTAATGAAAAACTGTTTTTT
TRBJ2-1 | TRBV28 | NA | TRBD2 | CASSLYGGANYEQFF | TGTGCCAGCAGTTTATACGGGGGGGCGAACTATGAGCAGTTCTTC
TRBJ2-7 | TRBV19 | NA | TRBD1 | CASSPWGTGSSYEQYF | TGTGCCAGTAGCCCGTGGGGGACAGGGAGCTCCTACGAGCAGTACTTC
TRBJ2-2 | TRBV30 | NA | NA | CAWSVRGGELFF | TGTGCCTGGAGTGTACGAGGAGGGGAGCTGTTTTTT
TRBJ1-1 | TRBV5-1 | NA | TRBD1 | CASSGNRGADTEAFF | TGCGCCAGCAGCGGGAACAGGGGAGCGGATACTGAAGCTTTCTTT
TRBJ1-1 | TRBV12-3/TRBV12-4 | NA | NA | CASSLEGEAFF | TGTGCCAGCAGTTTAGAGGGTGAAGCTTTCTTT
TRBJ1-3 | TRBV7-2 | NA | NA | CASSFSTSHSGTRGNTIYF | TGTGCCAGCAGCTTTAGCACAAGCCATTCGGGCACGCGGGGAAACACCATATATTTT
TRBJ2-5 | TRBV5-8 | NA | NA | CASSRRLVGDQETQYF | TGTGCCAGCAGCCGCCGGCTGGTGGGGGACCAAGAGACCCAGTACTTC
TRBJ2-5 | TRBV7-8 | NA | NA | CANSEGRLETQYF | TGTGCCAACTCGGAGGGGCGTTTGGAGACCCAGTACTTC
TRBJ1-4 | TRBV19 | NA | TRBD1 | CASRGQGGGEKLFF | TGTGCCAGTAGGGGACAGGGAGGTGGTGAAAAACTGTTTTTT
TRBJ1-2 | TRBV12-3/TRBV12-4 | NA | NA | CASSLDSGYGYTF | TGTGCCAGCAGTTTGGACAGTGGCTATGGCTACACCTTC
TRBJ1-6 | TRBV6-5 | NA | NA | CASSYGGSPLHF | TGTGCCAGCAGTTATGGTGGATCACCCCTCCACTTT
TRBJ1-1 | TRBV29-1 | NA | NA | CSVQTSLGSAEAFF | TGCAGCGTCCAAACGTCTTTGGGGAGCGCTGAAGCTTTCTTT
TRBJ2-2 | TRBV11-3 | once | NA | CASSLNPLNTGELFF | TGTGCCAGCAGCTTAAACCCCTTGAACACCGGGGAGCTGTTTTTT